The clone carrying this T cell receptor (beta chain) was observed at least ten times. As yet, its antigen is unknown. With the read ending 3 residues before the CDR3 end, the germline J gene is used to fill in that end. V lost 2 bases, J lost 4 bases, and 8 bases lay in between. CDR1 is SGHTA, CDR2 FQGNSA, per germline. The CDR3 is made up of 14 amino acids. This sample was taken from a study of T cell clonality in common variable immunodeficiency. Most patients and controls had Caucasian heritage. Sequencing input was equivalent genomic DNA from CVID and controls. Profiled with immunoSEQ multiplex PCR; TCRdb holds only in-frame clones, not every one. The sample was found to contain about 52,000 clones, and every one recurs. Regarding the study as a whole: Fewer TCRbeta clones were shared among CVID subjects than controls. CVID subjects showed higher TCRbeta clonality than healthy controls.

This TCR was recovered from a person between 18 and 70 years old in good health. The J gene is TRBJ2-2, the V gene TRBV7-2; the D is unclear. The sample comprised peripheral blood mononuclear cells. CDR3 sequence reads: CASSLQAPTGELFF. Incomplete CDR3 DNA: TGTGCCAGCAGCTTACAGGCCCCCACCGGGGAG.